These 29 T cell receptor beta chains share one sample of origin, sequenced in a study of metastatic and nonmetastatic thyroid tumors. There were no patients who had received any treatment before thyroid surgery. Through MiXCR, TCRdb re-clonotyped the PCR reads. The table has about 89,000 clones, under 15% seen once. The sequenced material came from tumor tissue. These receptor sequences come from a female donor with papillary thyroid cancer or a benign thyroid nodule (not recorded which). Some clones in this sample may be carry-over from other donors' samples.

The chain employs TRBV7-9 and TRBJ2-5, with no clear D. Trimming removed 5 bases at V and 5 bases at J, with 21 bases between. The CDR3 totals 16 residues. Germline V gene lookup returns CDR1 SEHNR and CDR2 FQNEAQ (reference sequence). Written as DNA, the CDR3 is TGTGCCAGCAGCCTTAACTGGGGTACGAATGAGGAGACCCAGTACTTC. Its translation: CASSLNWGTNEETQYF.

This clone was counted at least ten times. V usage is TRBV12-3 or TRBV12-4 and J usage is TRBJ2-3, with D uncertain. This CDR3 has 14 amino acids. Trimming took 7 bases from V and 2 from J, leaving 13 bases between them. CDR3 residues: CASTDGIPTDTQYF. The DNA for the CDR3 is TGTGCCAGCACCGATGGGATACCCACAGATACGCAGTATTTT.

This clone appeared many times. The chain employs TRBV11-2 and TRBJ2-7; perhaps TRBD2 as D (5 bases). Germline V gene lookup returns CDR1 SGHAT and CDR2 FQNNGV. The V end was cut by 1 base, the J end by 4 bases, with 14 bases between. The CDR3 is 15 amino acids. The CDR3 region is CASSLVSVRGYEQYF. The CDR3 coding sequence is TGTGCCAGCAGCTTAGTTAGTGTTCGGGGATACGAGCAGTACTTC.

The sample holds a few counts of this clone. A much larger clone lies one base from this, so it may be a read error. CDR3 coding DNA: TGCATCGCCTGCGGGACTAGCGGGAGGAAACCCGGGGAGCTGTTTTTT. The encoded protein is CIACGTSGRKPGELFF. The chain joins TRBV29-1 to TRBJ2-2, with 15 bases matching TRBD2. The CDR3 contains 16 residues. Germline V CDR1 and CDR2: SQVTM, ANQGSEA.

This clone was observed a single time. Mismatch with germline at one junction end may stem from a read error. In DNA form, the CDR3 reads TGTGCCATCAGCTTAGGAGGGGGCATGGGCAATGAGCAGTTCTTC. Protein product: CAISLGGGMGNEQFF. The V call is TRBV11-1, the J call TRBJ2-1, with D possibly TRBD1 on 7 matching bases. CDR3 length: 15 residues. Germline V gene data show CDR1 as SGHAT and CDR2 as FQDESV (reference sequence). The full variable domain, with the rest looked up from reference TRBV11-1 and TRBJ2-1, is EAEVAQSPRYKITEKSQAVAFWCDPISGHATLYWYRQILGQGPELLVQFQDESVVDDSQLPKDRFSAERLKGVDSTLKIQPAELGDSAMYLCAISLGGGMGNEQFFGPGTRLTVL.

As for this clone: A much more abundant neighbour one base away suggests this may be a read error. In DNA form, the CDR3 reads TGTGCCTGGAGTCGCGGGACAGTTCGTATGAACACTGAAGCTTTCTTT. Translation gives CAWSRGTVRMNTEAFF. The V gene is TRBV30, the J gene TRBJ1-1; 7 bases align to TRBD1. The CDR3 totals 16 residues. V lost 2 bases, J lost 0 bases, and 9 bases stayed unmatched. CDR1 is GTSNPN and CDR2 is SVGIG in the germline V gene (reference sequence). Full variable domain (rest looked up from reference TRBV30 and TRBJ1-1): SQTIHQWPATLVQPVGSPLSLECTVEGTSNPNLYWYRQAAGRGLQLLFYSVGIGQISSEVPQNLSASRPQDRQFILSSKKLLLSDSGFYLCAWSRGTVRMNTEAFFGQGTRLTVV.

The chain uses TRBV6-8 and TRBJ2-2; D is undetermined. Germline V lookup: CDR1 MNHGY, CDR2 SAAAGT. Trimming took 2 bases from V and 4 from J, leaving 20 bases between them. The CDR3 has 18 amino acids. In nucleotides, the CDR3 is TGTGCCAGCAGTTACCAGTTGCCCCACCTGAACGGCACCGGGGAGCTGTTTTTT. Translating gives CASSYQLPHLNGTGELFF.

This clone was seen only a few times. This clone may be a read error of a much larger clone one base away. V and J are TRBV5-1 and TRBJ2-5; D is possibly TRBD2 (6 bases). This CDR3 contains 13 residues. The germline gives CDR1 SGHRS, CDR2 YFSETQ. CDR3 sequence: CASSLAGGETKYF. The DNA of the CDR3 is TGCGCCAGCAGCTTGGCCGGGGGAGAGACCAAGTACTTC.

This clone was counted ten times or more. V is TRBV27 and J is TRBJ1-2; D remains unclear. The ends were cut back, 4 bases at V and 1 base at J, with 7 bases in the middle. The CDR3 runs to 13 residues. The germline V gene encodes CDR1 MNHEY and CDR2 SMNVEV (reference sequence). CDR3 coding DNA: TGTGCCAGCAGTTACGGGCTTAACTATGGCTACACCTTC. It specifies CASSYGLNYGYTF.

Many counts were recorded for this clone. The rearrangement uses TRBV2 and TRBJ2-6; 9 nucleotides align to TRBD2. This CDR3 has 19 amino acids. J lost 1 base, V lost 5 bases, and 12 bases had no gene match. The germline gives CDR1 SNHLY, CDR2 FYNNEI. CDR3 amino acids: CASSSKGASGISGANVLTF. CDR3 bases: TGTGCCAGCAGTTCTAAAGGGGCTAGCGGGATATCTGGGGCCAACGTCCTGACTTTC.

The table lists this clone with many counts. The CDR3 nucleotides are TGTGCCAGCAGGGACAGCGGGGGGACGAAAGAGACCCAGTACTTC. This translates into CASRDSGGTKETQYF. V usage is TRBV6-1 and J usage is TRBJ2-5; 9 positions match TRBD2. Per germline, CDR1 MNHNS and CDR2 SASEGT. The ends lost 6 bases at V and 3 bases at J; junction bases unmatched: 8. This CDR3 has 15 amino acids.

This clone has at least ten counts. The genes are TRBV11-2 and TRBJ1-1, with a tentative D call TRBD1 (6 bases). Looked up from germline, CDR1 is SGHAT and CDR2 is FQNNGV. Trimming left V 5 bases short and J 0 bases short, with 13 bases between. The CDR3 has 15 amino acids. The CDR3 sequence: CASSQGQFMNTEAFF. In DNA, the CDR3 is TGTGCCAGCAGCCAAGGACAGTTCATGAACACTGAAGCTTTCTTT.

For this clone: Its ends do not fully match the called genes, so a read error is possible. This chain uses TRBV20-1 with TRBJ2-3; 9 bases match TRBD1. The CDR3 totals 15 residues. CDR1 and CDR2 from the germline V gene are DFQATT and SNEGSKA (reference sequence). The CDR3 reads CSARRPGQGPDTHYF. The CDR3 DNA follows: TGCAGTGCTAGACGCCCGGGACAGGGTCCAGATACGCATTATTTT.

This clone has a handful of counts. The gene calls are TRBV30 and TRBJ1-4; possibly TRBD1 for D (5 bases). The CDR3 is 15 residues long. The V gene's germline CDR1 is GTSNPN and CDR2 SVGIG (reference sequence). Trimming took off 8 bases at V and 1 base at J, with 17 bases between the two ends. CDR3 residues: CAGTARVRTNEKLFF. CDR3 DNA sequence: TGTGCCGGGACTGCTCGAGTTAGAACTAATGAAAAACTGTTTTTT.

Many counts were recorded for this clone. CDR3: CASSSFGQGAYEQYF. The CDR3, as DNA: TGTGCCAGCAGTTCGTTCGGACAGGGGGCCTACGAGCAGTACTTC. V is TRBV12-3 or TRBV12-4 and J is TRBJ2-7; 10 nucleotides align to TRBD1. V was clipped by 4 bases and J by 2 bases; unmatched bases: 5. The CDR3 sequence is 15 residues long.

This clone occurred many times. In the same sample, other DNA sequences code for this CDR3. V gene TRBV12-3 or TRBV12-4 combines with J gene TRBJ2-6, with D uncertain. The V end lost 5 bases, the J end lost 7 bases, and 12 bases lay between the germline ends. The CDR3 is made up of 14 amino acids. CDR3 residues: CASSPNKIANVLTF. CDR3 in DNA: TGTGCCAGCAGTCCAAATAAGATCGCCAACGTCCTGACTTTC.

Comment on this clone: A much larger clonotype is one base distant, so this may be a read error. The J gene is TRBJ2-1, the V gene TRBV12-3 or TRBV12-4; maybe TRBD2 (5 bases). The ends were cut back, 6 bases at V and 4 bases at J, with 16 bases in the middle. CDR3 size: 15 residues. The CDR3 coding sequence is TGTGCCAGCAGAGGCCCGGGCGGGTTGTACAATGAGCAGTTCTTC. This gives the protein CASRGPGGLYNEQFF.

The chain uses TRBV20-1 and TRBJ2-1; TRBD2 aligns across 13 bases. V was pared by 7 bases and J by 7 bases, with 7 bases of the junction left unmatched. Germline CDR1 and CDR2: DFQATT and SNEGSKA (reference sequence). The CDR3 consists of 14 residues. CDR3 amino acids: CSVTSGGEGNEQFF. The CDR3 DNA reads as TGCAGTGTCACTAGCGGGGGGGAAGGGAATGAGCAGTTCTTC.

A remark on this clone: A much larger clone sits a single nucleotide away, making a read error possible. This chain connects TRBV19 to TRBJ2-7; 10 bases align to TRBD2. The CDR3 contains 15 residues. Germline V lookup: CDR1 LNHDA, CDR2 SQIVND (reference sequence). V was clipped by 3 bases and J by 6 bases; unmatched bases: 8. CDR3 loop: CASSISSGRACEQYF. CDR3 bases: TGTGCCAGTAGTATTTCAAGCGGGAGGGCCTGCGAGCAGTACTTC.

This clone was counted ten times or more. V usage is TRBV27 and J usage is TRBJ1-2; possible D gene TRBD1, 5 bases. The CDR3 extends over 18 amino acids. Trimming removed 4 bases from V and 4 bases from J, with 25 bases in between. The V gene's germline CDR1 is MNHEY and CDR2 SMNVEV (reference sequence). The CDR3: CASSSLMGGGIWPYGYTF. In DNA form, the CDR3 reads TGTGCCAGCAGTTCCTTGATGGGGGGTGGGATATGGCCCTATGGCTACACCTTC.

In this sample, this clone turned up a few times. Additional DNA sequences in this sample encode the identical CDR3. For the CDR3, the DNA is TGTGCCAGCTCACCATCTAACAATGAGCAGTTCTTC. Amino acids: CASSPSNNEQFF. This chain uses TRBV18 with TRBJ2-1; D is ambiguous. The CDR3 covers 12 residues. The V end was cut by 2 bases, the J end by 5 bases, with 4 bases between. The germline gives CDR1 KGHSH, CDR2 LQKENI.

This clone was seen at least ten times. This rearrangement joins TRBV5-1 to TRBJ1-2; 7 bases are a match to TRBD1. This CDR3 has 15 residues. Germline V gives CDR1 SGHRS, CDR2 YFSETQ. Trimming at V came to 5 bases and at J to 2 bases, leaving 9 bases not matched to a gene. As DNA, the CDR3 is TGCGCCAGCAGTTCTACGCCGGGACAGAACTATGGCTACACCTTC. Residues: CASSSTPGQNYGYTF.

Many counts were recorded for this clone. This chain links TRBV4-2 with TRBJ1-2; D is possibly TRBD1 (5 bases). V was trimmed by 1 base and J by 2 bases, leaving 14 bases between them. This CDR3 spans 16 amino acids. CDR1 is LGHNA, CDR2 YNFKEQ, per germline. DNA for the CDR3: TGTGCCAGCAGCCAAGGGGTCGGGGGGGAGAACTATGGCTACACCTTC. It specifies CASSQGVGGENYGYTF.

This clone was counted between two and nine times. A much more abundant neighbour one base away suggests this may be a read error. The chain joins TRBV28 to TRBJ2-3; no clear D gene. This CDR3 is 14 amino acids long. Trimming stripped 8 bases from V and 2 bases from J, with 14 bases between. Germline assignment: CDR1 MDHEN and CDR2 SYDVKM. In DNA, the CDR3 is TGTGCCAGCGGGGTGTGGGTAAACACAGATACGCAGTATTTT. Its protein product is CASGVWVNTDTQYF.

This clone occurred a few times. Being one base from a much bigger clone, this may be a read error. Other DNA sequences of this sample code for an identical CDR3. The V call is TRBV3-1, the J call TRBJ1-5; no clear D. CDR1 is LGHDT, CDR2 YNNKEL, per germline (reference sequence). The CDR3 runs to 13 residues. The CDR3 region has the DNA TGTGCCAGCAGCCAAGCCCCGGATCAGCCACAGCATTTT. It encodes CASSQAPDQPQHF.

This clone was detected ten times or more. J is TRBJ2-7 and V is TRBV11-3; no clear D. This CDR3 has 13 amino acids. CDR1 is SGHNT and CDR2 is YENEEA in the germline V gene. V was trimmed by 8 bases and J by 1 base, leaving 12 bases between them. CDR3 nucleotide sequence: TGTGCCAGCCGACTGGGTGGTTCCTACGAGCAGTACTTC. This encodes CASRLGGSYEQYF.

Concerning this clone itself: A much larger clone differs by one base, so this may be a read error. CDR3 nucleotide sequence: TGTGCCAGTAGGAAGGGCCGGAGGGCCTATTGGGAGCTGTTTTTT. It yields the protein CASRKGRRAYWELFF. The chain combines TRBV19 with TRBJ2-2; TRBD2 is a possible D gene (6 bases). Germline CDR1 and CDR2: LNHDA and SQIVND (reference sequence). There are 15 residues in the CDR3. The ends were cut back, 6 bases at V and 9 bases at J, with 20 bases in the middle.

This clone was found many times. The chain has TRBV19 and TRBJ2-5; the D gene is possibly TRBD1 (6 bases). The CDR3 is made up of 13 amino acids. V was shortened by 5 bases and J by 3 bases, with 10 bases between the two germline ends. Germline-derived CDR1 and CDR2 are LNHDA and SQIVND (reference sequence). The CDR3 region has the DNA TGTGCCAGTAGTCTTGGACAGAAAGAGACCCAGTACTTC. Protein: CASSLGQKETQYF.

This clone was counted many times. The V and J genes are TRBV30 and TRBJ2-5; D is undetermined. Germline loops: CDR1 GTSNPN, CDR2 SVGIG (reference sequence). The V end lost 2 bases, the J end lost 2 bases, and 9 bases lay between the germline ends. The CDR3 loop spans 13 amino acids. DNA for the CDR3: TGTGCCTGGAGTCTAGGTCGGCAAGAGACCCAGTACTTC. Translating gives CAWSLGRQETQYF.